This T cell receptor beta chain is from a study of neurological immune-mediated disorders. Study-wide points: No CDR3 amino acid sequences recurred among expanded clones across subjects, suggesting private repertoires in all groups.

On this clonotype itself: Its matching antigen is unknown. At one of its ends the junction is not consistent with the germline gene, which may arise from a read error.

The cDNA came from 5'RACE with 10-nucleotide random UMIs. Every sequencing run gave over 200 million TCR-beta sequences, taken from 15-18 subjects. From the 5' RACE reads, TCRdb called clonotypes with MiXCR, one entry per CDR3 protein. The sample yields about 79,000 distinct CDR3 sequences, roughly an eighth seen once. From 2 million PBMCs stored at -80 C, the unsorted libraries were generated. CDR1 is SGHRS and CDR2 is YFSETQ in the germline V gene. CDR3 length: 15 amino acids. This receptor was identified in a woman aged 45 to 65 in good health. The source material was PBMCs. The rearrangement joins TRBV5-1 to TRBJ2-5; D gene ambiguous. Here the CDR3 reads CTSSLFSPTQETQYF. CDR3 coding DNA: TGCACCAGCAGCTTGTTTAGCCCGACCCAAGAGACCCAGTACTTC.